A single TCR beta chain is shown here with its context. Many counts were recorded for this clonotype. It has no known antigen specificity. No base quality information exists; no much larger clone differs at one position. The sample comes from a study of Graves' ophthalmopathy and Graves' hyperthyroidism (dated by TCRdb to the late 2010s). Looking at the study overall: A patient counted as having stable hyperthyroidism if there was no progression to ophthalmopathy within 18 months of follow-up. The study used signatures of the TCR beta repertoire to tell Graves' ophthalmopathy apart from Graves' hyperthyroidism and to predict which patients would progress to ophthalmopathy. In total, around 140 blood samples were TCR-sequenced: some 40 ophthalmopathy, under 85 hyperthyroidism and some 17 hyperthyroidism-to-ophthalmopathy patients. To explore V-J signatures that distinguish ophthalmopathy from hyperthyroidism, a discovery set of around 100 patients was enrolled, made up of 40 to 45 with ophthalmopathy and some 56 with stable hyperthyroidism. The independent validation cohort included 18 to 20 hyperthyroidism patients plus 17 patients who later progressed from hyperthyroidism to ophthalmopathy. In about 6 hyperthyroidism patients, T-cell repertoires of thyroid tissue and blood were compared. After sampling, hyperthyroidism patients received methimazole starting at 30 mg daily, and ophthalmopathy patients received high-dose intravenous methylprednisolone. What the work shows at the level of the full study, not this receptor alone: In validation, the model predicted ophthalmopathy progression with about 71% sensitivity and 72.22% specificity; some twelve predicted patients were CT-confirmed with GO in a median of approximately 6.5 months. Ophthalmopathy was separated from stable hyperthyroidism by the 13-signature model with roughly 88% sensitivity and 81% to 84% specificity in cross-validation and with 80%/75% in the test set. Most expanded thyroid clonotypes with a frequency above 0.001 also appeared in blood, which suggests that blood repertoires may reflect the immune response in the thyroid. No statistical method was used to predetermine the sample size, and group allocation was not hidden from the investigators.

V drops 1 base and J drops 0 bases, leaving 9 bases in between. Reading the germline V gene (reference sequence) gives CDR1 LGHDT and CDR2 YNNKEL. The CDR3 starts with the cysteine, ends with the phenylalanine, and has 15 residues. The entry retains the CDR3 DNA only, 45 bases that are in frame from base 1. For repertoire sequencing, TCR beta CDR3 regions were amplified from RNA transcripts. The first round was an RT-PCR using HTBI primers with the Qiagen OneStep RT-PCR kit, and this first round was followed by a second-round multiplex PCR, then size selection and purification. Libraries were sequenced paired-end with 100 bp reads on an Illumina HiSeq2000. Turning to the authors' computational methods: SOAPnuke was used for read processing, and reads with adapters, uncalled bases, a mean Phred below 15, or no exact constant-primer or identifier match were discarded. COPE v1.2.5 was used to merge high-quality paired reads. Clonotypes were defined as unique nucleotide sequences and were aligned to IMGT TRB V, D and J references using MiTCR v1.1. The analysis was limited to V-J combinations with a frequency above 0.0001, which together covered 99.2% of the repertoires. For each V-J combination, a TCR clonal expansion and chaos score was defined as F50 clonal expansion divided by the chaos observed in the TCRdist matrix. Welch's t-statistics and random forest were used to reduce features to about a dozen V-J combinations, which were fed into a naive Bayes classifier. Thyroid-blood repertoire similarity was quantified with the Morisita-Horn index. TCRdb reworked the public reads: Q25 trimming with fastp, MiXCR clone assembly, productive beta chains retained. Here each entry gathers all rows of one CDR3 protein and keeps the most common genes and DNA. The V and J calls shown here were made by TCRdb, not taken from the authors' results. The table for this sample lists 500,000 to 600,000 distinct CDR3 sequences; under 40% of them were counted only once. Of the sample, 4% to 5% falls within the top ten clones.

Hyperthyroidism patients were newly diagnosed, were aged 18 to 65 years, and had a disease duration under 2 months. Patients were excluded if they had other autoimmune diseases, uncontrolled infections, pregnancy or lactation. Clinical symptoms, serum thyroxine, TRAb, thyroid ultrasound and orbital computed tomography were used for diagnosis. Total RNA was extracted with Trizol reagent and quality-checked on an Agilent 2100 Bioanalyzer. The origin of this receptor is an adult man with Graves' hyperthyroidism. The rearrangement combines TRBV3-1 with TRBJ1-1, and the D gene may be TRBD1, 5 bases matching. Material: peripheral blood or thyroid tissue (not recorded which). The CDR3 region has the sequence CASSQARQMNTEAFF. In nucleotide form, the sequence is TGTGCCAGCAGCCAAGCGCGACAGATGAACACTGAAGCTTTCTTT.